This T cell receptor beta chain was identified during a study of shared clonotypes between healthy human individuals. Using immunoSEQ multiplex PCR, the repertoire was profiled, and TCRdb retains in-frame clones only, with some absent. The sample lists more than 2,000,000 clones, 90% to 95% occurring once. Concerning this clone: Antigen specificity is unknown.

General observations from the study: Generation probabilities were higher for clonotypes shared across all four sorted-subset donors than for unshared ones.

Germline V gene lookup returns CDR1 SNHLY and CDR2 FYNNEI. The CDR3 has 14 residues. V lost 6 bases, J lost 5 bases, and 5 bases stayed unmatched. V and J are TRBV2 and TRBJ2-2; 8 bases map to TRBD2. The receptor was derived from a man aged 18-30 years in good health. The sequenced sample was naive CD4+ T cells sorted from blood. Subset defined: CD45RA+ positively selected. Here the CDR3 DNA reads TGTGCCAGCAGCGGGAGGGCCCGGACCGGGGAGCTGTTTTTT. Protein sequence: CASSGRARTGELFF.